Detailed here is one T cell receptor (beta chain). Sequencing of TCR beta was performed on blood CD8+ and CD4+ T cells. Negative isolation yielded CD4+ and CD8+ T cells, and FACS enriched TEMRA cells. The data derive from a study of CD8 T cells in Susac syndrome. Random hexamers were used to reverse transcribe an amount of about 0.5 to 1 ug RNA. It was immunoSEQ multiplex PCR that amplified TCR beta CDR3 across 54 Vbeta and 13 Jbeta. TCRdb re-derived calls from the immunoSEQ multiplex PCR reads in MiXCR, one entry per CDR3 protein. Of 300,000 to 350,000 distinct CDR3 sequences listed, about 92% are singletons. V shed 4 bases and J shed 4 bases, with 14 bases lying between them. The CDR3 length is 15 residues. The germline V gene has CDR1 SGHRS and CDR2 YFSETQ.

Sequencing was done on a sample of CD4+ T cells from PBMCs. V is TRBV5-1 and J is TRBJ2-2; possible D gene TRBD2, 6 bases. The TCR originated in a human donor with multiple sclerosis. As DNA, the CDR3 is TGCGCCAGCAGCAGGAGTCGGGAGCGCACCGGGGAGCTGTTTTTT. The encoded protein is CASSRSRERTGELFF.